This T cell receptor (beta chain) emerged from a study of blood T cell repertoires in COVID-19. V trimming: 6 bases; J trimming: 4 bases; junction bases outside the gene matches: 6. This CDR3 is built from 14 residues. CDR1 and CDR2 (germline): LNHDA, SQIVND (reference sequence). TCRdb keeps only in-frame clones here, not all; method: immunoSEQ multiplex PCR. This sample carries about 76,000 clones, around nine tenths of them seen once, and the ten largest clones take roughly 6.1%. V usage is TRBV19 and J usage is TRBJ1-2, with 9 nucleotides matching TRBD1. Specimen: peripheral blood. The TCR sequence derives from a human donor in a cohort sampled during active COVID-19. CDR3: CASRDRGRSYGYTF. As DNA, the CDR3 is TGTGCCAGTAGGGACAGGGGAAGAAGCTATGGCTACACCTTC. Together with reference TRBV19 and TRBJ1-2, the CDR3 gives the full variable domain: DGGITQSPKYLFRKEGQNVTLSCEQNLNHDAMYWYRQDPGQGLRLIYYSQIVNDFQKGDIAEGYSVSREKKESFPLTVTSAQKNPTAFYLCASRDRGRSYGYTFGSGTRLTVV.